A single TCR beta chain is shown here with its context. Its target antigen remains unknown. Relative to the germline gene, one junction end is altered; a read error may explain this. Libraries were built with the immunoSEQ multiplex PCR assay. A mixture of 60 forward primers for TCR Vbeta segments and 13 reverse primers for TCR Jbeta segments was used in the multiplex PCR. The CDR3 region of rearranged TCR beta genes was amplified from genomic DNA with a multiplex PCR assay. On the Illumina HiSeq System, the amplified TCR beta libraries were sequenced as 87-base-pair reads. Per the original workflow: A later analysis counted about 80 million unique TCR beta chains across the 650 to 800 repertoires, and roughly 10 million of these chains were shared by at least two donors. Raw reads were error-corrected and collapsed into unique sequences by a nearest-neighbor algorithm in which closely related sequences were merged to remove PCR and sequencing errors. V, D and J gene segments were assigned by aligning CDR3 sequences to IMGT reference sequences. Each retained sequence needed at least a six-nucleotide match to both a V gene segment and a J gene segment. A rearrangement counted as productive if the CDR3 had no stop codons and remained in frame with V and J, and every other rearrangement counted as non-productive. CDR3 was defined according to IMGT convention as the region running from the second conserved V-encoded cysteine to the conserved J-encoded phenylalanine. In an earlier analysis of 587 of the donors, sequences lacking an unambiguous match to a single V gene segment were excluded. In an earlier analysis of approximately 590 of the donors, V segments were called functional above 56.7% productive rearrangements and were called segregating when the between-donor standard deviation exceeded 5%. A statistical classification framework was built for diagnosing cytomegalovirus status from the catalog of TCR beta chain sequences. A later analysis assigned V and J genes by comparing TCR nucleotide sequences with IMGT/GENE-DB human TR gene sequences. In a later analysis, CDR3 sequences and most-parsimonious VDJ recombination scenarios were assigned using the TCRdist pipeline. In a later analysis, every TCR beta chain was defined by the combination of its CDR3 amino acid sequence and its V-gene family, and reads without a unique V-gene family were dropped. In a later analysis, around 650 highly shared, low-generation-probability nucleotide sequences were removed to address suspected cross-contamination and a sequencing artifact. In a later analysis, a clonal expansion index for each public chain was calculated from normalized within-repertoire ranks of inferred template counts. A later analysis computed generation probabilities with a VDJ recombination model fitted to out-of-frame rearrangements, and checked the results against IGoR. In a later analysis, TCR-TCR, TCR-HLA and TCR-CMV co-occurrence was scored with hypergeometric tests, and a repertoire-size bias correction was applied to TCR pairs. In a later analysis, false discovery rates were estimated by permuting HLA or CMV assignments 20 times. In a later analysis, co-occurring TCRs were grouped with DBSCAN, and TCRdist sequence similarity was added when clustering was performed within HLA-allele-positive subsets. Repertoires with fewer than 30,000 or more than 120,000 public chains were left out of co-occurrence clustering, as were roughly five repertoires with anomalous nucleotide sharing. The table was pulled from immuneACCESS by TCRdb, which kept in-frame rearrangements only. Such tables lose some clones; where checked, under half of the loss comes from unresolved V genes, and the rest has no known cause. The V and J calls and clone size were taken over from that table, and D and trimming were inferred from the DNA. This sample has more than 80,000 clones in its table, and less than 70% of those were observed once. 2.5% to 3% of the sample is taken by the ten largest.

CDR1 is given as SSHAT and CDR2 as FNYEAQ, both from the germline V gene (reference sequence). There are 17 amino acids in the CDR3, from cysteine to phenylalanine inclusive. The kept DNA is CDR3 alone, 51 bases in frame from the first base. In total, roughly 670 healthy bone marrow donors made up the cohort. At the time of sampling, every cohort member was nominally healthy, though immune exposures that went unrecorded were likely present. The donor tested CMV seronegative, placing the donor among the roughly 340 seronegative members of the cohort. A peripheral blood sample was provided by each donor, and peripheral blood mononuclear cells were used for TCR beta sequencing. The Qiagen DNeasy Blood Extraction Kit was used to extract genomic DNA from the blood cell samples. This sample was taken from a study of cytomegalovirus exposure and HLA in healthy donors (dated by TCRdb to between 2016 and 2019). For context, the study as a whole: An earlier analysis of roughly 500 of the donors reported about 250 Gb of sequence data and 117 million unique TCR beta sequences from about 179 million T cells. Roughly 300 gigabases of sequencing data and tens of millions of unique TCR sequences were included in an early release covering 550 to 800 HLA-typed donors. Among the roughly 390 genotyped donors, about 85% belonged to the genetic ancestry cluster associated with self-reported Caucasian donors. The aim of the study was to test whether cataloging public T cell receptors could identify signatures of past pathogen exposure. Using immunosequencing, the study profiled T cell repertoires from approximately 700 subjects and related those repertoires to cytomegalovirus serostatus. Along with the roughly 700-subject first cohort, a separate validation cohort of over 90 different subjects was used. To predict cytomegalovirus infection status, the study combined high-throughput TCR immunosequencing, statistical association of individual TCRs with disease status, and machine learning. A later analysis re-examined previously published TCR beta repertoires from hundreds of donors and added high-resolution HLA genotyping to investigate patterns of TCR occurrence. In the later analysis, no new phenotypic data were used to find candidate immune exposures; instead, reliance was placed on TCR beta sequences and their occurrence across donors. An earlier analysis of approximately 630 of the donors applied high-throughput TCR beta sequencing to assess whether each TCR beta V gene segment acted as functional or pseudogenic. Alongside the repertoire data, information on donor age, sex, ethnicity and CMV serostatus was compiled. In a later genetic analysis, genome-wide SNP genotypes for about 55% of the roughly 670 donors were used, and that subset was treated as a discovery cohort. Every repertoire in the discovery cohort had been generated on one and the same sequencing platform. Both class I and class II loci were covered by HLA typing, at four-digit resolution. Typing coverage varied by locus: roughly 620-640 donors for A, B, C, DRB1 and DQB1; more than 500 for DQA1; about 590 for DPA1; more than 450 for DPB1. Four or five DR-DQ haplotypes were handled as single units for association and clustering because linkage in the cohort was strong. Among roughly 370 genotyped donors of the cohort, an average of approximately 230,000 unique TCR beta nucleotide sequences were sequenced per donor, roughly 18% of them non-productive. What the study reported, not specific to this receptor: According to a later analysis, parvovirus B19, influenza, CMV and Epstein-Barr virus appeared linked to several top co-occurrence clusters. A later genetic analysis reported fewer N-insertions in productive TCRs among donors in an Asian-associated ancestry cluster than the 666-donor mean. The earlier analysis of 450 to 700 of the donors excluded approximately 17 rarely observed V segments, including chromosome 9 orphons, because counts were too low. According to a later analysis, most CMV-associated TCR beta chains appeared to be HLA-restricted, and the HLA associations seemed to be driven largely by CMV exposure. A total of 164 TCR beta chains were listed by the study as associated with cytomegalovirus. The authors suggested that the approach could potentially be extended to other disease states and immunological phenotypes. The cohort was sequenced for TCR beta chains only, and without alpha or paired-chain data the features that could be detected were limited. Presence/absence analyses assumed roughly uniform sequencing depth across donors, an assumption that may not hold. Compared with equally common non-associated chains, HLA-associated TCR beta chains in a later analysis were more clonally expanded and had lower generation probabilities. A cluster of highly shared sequence variants was judged likely to be a technical artifact of the sequencing pipeline. In vitro tests confirmed that a few of the cytomegalovirus-associated TCR beta chains recognize cytomegalovirus antigens. A later analysis found that TCR association rates varied across HLA loci, with DRB1 alleles showing the most associated TCRs and HLA-C alleles the fewest. CMV serostatus was the only immune exposure information available for the cohort. When HLA alleles, especially DR and DQ, strongly co-occurred, TCR associations were difficult to assign to individual alleles. In both the original and validation cohorts, the classifier was reported to diagnose cytomegalovirus status with high specificity and sensitivity. Some IMGT-functional V segments, including TRBV6-2 and TRBV6-3, could not be distinguished by the 87-base-pair reads and were therefore excluded. HLA typing was unavailable for some donors at each locus, so association tests used only the typed subset. V-gene and J-gene trimming of TCR beta chains was associated with a missense DCLRE1C variant in a later genetic analysis, and the association was replicated in an independent cohort. In an earlier analysis of fewer than 700 of the donors, most TCR beta V segments appeared in productive rearrangements about 87% or about 30% of the time, broadly matching IMGT annotations. A further reported finding was that TCR beta sequences accurately predicted the HLA-A and HLA-B alleles for most subjects in the first cohort. In a later analysis, some 18,000 TCR beta sequences were associated with specific HLA alleles at a false discovery rate of 0.05. Across donors, most TCR sequences were observed very rarely, whereas some public TCRs were present in many individuals. Linkage disequilibrium might explain the correlated functional status among segregating V segments, but an unknown experimental factor could not be ruled out.

The clonotype originates from a man in his forties or fifties in good health and CMV-seronegative. Sequenced sample: PBMCs. The chain joins TRBV7-7 to TRBJ2-1; 10 middle bases align to TRBD2. The nucleotide sequence reads as follows: TGTGCTAGCAGCTCTCTAGCGGGAGTGACCGCCTACAATGAGCAGTTCTTC. It translates to CASSSLAGVTAYNEQFF. The CDR3 plus the reference TRBV7-7 and TRBJ2-1 genes for the other parts give the full variable domain: GAGVSQSPRYKVTKRGQDVTLRCDPISSHATLYWYQQALGQGPEFLTYFNYEAQPDKSGLPSDRFSAERPEGSISTLTIQRTEQRDSAMYRCASSSLAGVTAYNEQFFGPGTRLTVL.